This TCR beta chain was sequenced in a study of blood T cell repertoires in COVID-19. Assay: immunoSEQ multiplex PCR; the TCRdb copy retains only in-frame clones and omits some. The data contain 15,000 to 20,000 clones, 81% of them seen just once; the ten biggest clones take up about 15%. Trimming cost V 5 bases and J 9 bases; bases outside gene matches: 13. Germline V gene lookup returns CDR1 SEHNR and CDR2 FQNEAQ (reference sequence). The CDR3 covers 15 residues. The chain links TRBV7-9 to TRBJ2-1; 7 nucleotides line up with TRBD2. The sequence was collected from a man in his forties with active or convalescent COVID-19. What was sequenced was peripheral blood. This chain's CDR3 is CASSGSEKAGSEQFF. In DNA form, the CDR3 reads TGTGCCAGCAGCGGATCCGAGAAAGCGGGGTCTGAGCAGTTCTTC.